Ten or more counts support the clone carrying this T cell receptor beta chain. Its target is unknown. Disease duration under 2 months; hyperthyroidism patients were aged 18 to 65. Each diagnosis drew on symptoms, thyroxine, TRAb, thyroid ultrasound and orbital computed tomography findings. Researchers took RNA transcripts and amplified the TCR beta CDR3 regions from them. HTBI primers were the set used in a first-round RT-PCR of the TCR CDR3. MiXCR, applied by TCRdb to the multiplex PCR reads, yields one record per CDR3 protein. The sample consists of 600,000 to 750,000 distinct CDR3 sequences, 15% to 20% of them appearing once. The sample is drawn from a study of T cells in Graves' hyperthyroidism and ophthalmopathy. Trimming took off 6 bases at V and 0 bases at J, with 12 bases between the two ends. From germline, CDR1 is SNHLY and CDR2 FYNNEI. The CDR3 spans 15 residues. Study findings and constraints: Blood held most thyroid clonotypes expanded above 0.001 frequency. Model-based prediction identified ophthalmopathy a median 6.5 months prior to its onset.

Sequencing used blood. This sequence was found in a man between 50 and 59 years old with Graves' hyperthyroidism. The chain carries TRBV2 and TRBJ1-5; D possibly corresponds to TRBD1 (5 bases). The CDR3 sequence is CASRWDANSNQPQHF. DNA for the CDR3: TGTGCCAGCAGATGGGACGCAAATAGCAATCAGCCCCAGCATTTT.